This T cell receptor (beta chain) comes out of a study of blood T cell repertoires in COVID-19. Study information: From the United States, Italy and Spain came samples of acute and convalescent COVID-19.

CDR3 size: 13 residues. V was shortened by 3 bases and J by 5 bases, with 10 bases between the two germline ends. The germline CDR1 and CDR2 sequences are SGHNT and YENEEA. Here immunoSEQ multiplex PCR was the method, and the copy in TCRdb shows in-frame clones only, minus some. This repertoire shows about 59,000 clones, approximately 92% found once; its top ten account for about 17%. The source material was peripheral blood. This clonotype was sampled from a man aged 80 or over with acute or convalescent COVID-19. The gene calls are TRBV11-3 and TRBJ2-5, with D perhaps matching TRBD1 (6 bases). The CDR3 DNA is TGTGCCAGCAGCTTCGTGGGGGCGGAGACCCAGTACTTC. This gives the protein CASSFVGAETQYF.